A selection of T cell receptor beta chains follows, all from one sample in a study of CD8 T cells in Susac syndrome. MiXCR was run by TCRdb on the immunoSEQ multiplex PCR reads, yielding one entry per CDR3 protein. The sample includes about 200,000 distinct CDR3 sequences, about 95% of them seen just once. Sequencing was done on a sample of CD4+ T cells from PBMCs. The origin of the receptors is a human donor with multiple sclerosis. CDR3s include the opening cysteine and the closing phenylalanine or tryptophan. The D gene is left open where the match is weak. Some rows have no size entry. The others give once, few or many, or a class for an expanded clone.

TGTGCCTGGAGTGTATGGGAGGCCAAAAACATTCAGTACTTC CAWSVWEAKNIQYF TRBV30 - - TRBJ2-4 14
TGTGCCAGCGTAAGGGGCGGCACCGGGGAGCTGTTTTTT CASVRGGTGELFF TRBV7-9 - - TRBJ2-2 13
TGCAGCGTGAGGTGGGGGCGAGGAAACACCATATATTTT CSVRWGRGNTIYF TRBV29-1 - - TRBJ1-3 13
TGCAGCGTTTTCAGGGATTCCACCGGGGAGCTGTTTTTT CSVFRDSTGELFF TRBV29-1 - - TRBJ2-2 13
TGCGCCAGCAGCTTGGGGGGGATCTCCTACAATGAGCAGTTCTTC CASSLGGISYNEQFF TRBV5-1 once - TRBJ2-1 15
TGCAGCGTTGAAAGTGGCACCACCTACGAGCAGTACTTC CSVESGTTYEQYF TRBV29-1 - - TRBJ2-7 13
TGTGCCAGCAGCGTAGGAAAAGAGCCTGGCTACACCTTC CASSVGKEPGYTF TRBV9 - - TRBJ1-2 13
TGCAGCGTTGCGGTTGGCAACATGAACACTGAAGCTTTCTTT CSVAVGNMNTEAFF TRBV29-1 - - TRBJ1-1 14
TGTGCCAGCAGCCCTCCTAGAGTAGGGGAGCTGTTTTTT CASSPPRVGELFF TRBV12-3/TRBV12-4 once - TRBJ2-2 13
TGTGCCAGCAGCCAAGGTCTCAGGGTTGGCGATCAGCCCCAGCATTTT CASSQGLRVGDQPQHF TRBV3-1 - - TRBJ1-5 16
TGCAGCGTTGAGGGGGCGGACACTGAAGCTTTCTTT CSVEGADTEAFF TRBV29-1 - - TRBJ1-1 12
TGTGCCAGCAGCCCGGGTCCCCGGGCCAAGTACTTC CASSPGPRAKYF TRBV14 once - TRBJ2-7 12
TGCGCCATCCCGGGACAGGGCAATCAGCCCCAGCATTTT CAIPGQGNQPQHF TRBV5-1 - TRBD1 TRBJ1-5 13
TGCAGTGCAAGTGCCGATGGAGCGGGCAAGGGCGAGCAGTACTTC CSASADGAGKGEQYF TRBV20-1 - - TRBJ2-7 15
TGTGCCAGCAGTCTAGACACTTTCCCCCGTGAGACCCAGTACTTC CASSLDTFPRETQYF TRBV12-3/TRBV12-4 once - TRBJ2-5 15
TGTGCCAGCTCACCACGAGGGTGGAATGAGCAGTTCTTC CASSPRGWNEQFF TRBV18 - - TRBJ2-1 13
TGCAGCCTGACAGCGAACACTGAAGCTTTCTTT CSLTANTEAFF TRBV29-1 - - TRBJ1-1 11
TGTGCCAGCAGCGCTGACAGGGCTTGGGAGCAGTACTTC CASSADRAWEQYF TRBV7-9 - TRBD1 TRBJ2-7 13
TGTGCCTGGAGGGTCCAGGGAAACAATTCACCCCTCCACTTT CAWRVQGNNSPLHF TRBV30 - - TRBJ1-6 14
TGTGCCAGCAGGACGCAGGGACCCGGGGAGCTGTTTTTT CASRTQGPGELFF TRBV27 - - TRBJ2-2 13
TGCAGTGCTAGACTAGACTACGAGCAGTACTTC CSARLDYEQYF TRBV20-1 - - TRBJ2-7 11
TGTGCCAGCAGCCAAGATACCGGGGGGTCTGGGCAGCCCCAGCATTTT CASSQDTGGSGQPQHF TRBV4-2 - - TRBJ1-5 16
TGTGCCAGCAGCGTAAGGGGTATTGTTTCCTACAATGAGCAGTTCTTC CASSVRGIVSYNEQFF TRBV9 - - TRBJ2-1 16
TGTGCCAGCAGCTCCCCGGGACTAACTAGGCAGTATTTT CASSSPGLTRQYF TRBV12-3/TRBV12-4 - TRBD2 TRBJ2-3 13
TGTGCCTGGAGGGGACTTAGTGGGGCTTTCTTT CAWRGLSGAFF TRBV30 - - TRBJ1-1 11
TGTGCCAGCAGTCCAGGGTTTGGCAATCAGCCCCAGCATTTT CASSPGFGNQPQHF TRBV12-3/TRBV12-4 - - TRBJ1-5 14
TGTGCCAGCAGTTACTCGGTAGCGGGCATCTACGAGCAGTACTTC CASSYSVAGIYEQYF TRBV6-5 - TRBD2 TRBJ2-7 15
TGTGCCAGCAGCATCCCCGGGACAGGAGAGACCCAGTACTTC CASSIPGTGETQYF TRBV3-1 - TRBD1 TRBJ2-5 14
TGTGCCAGCAGTGCGGTCGAGGGGCTGGGGAGAGAGACCCAGTACTTC CASSAVEGLGRETQYF TRBV6-6 - - TRBJ2-5 16
TGTGCCAGTAGTACAGGGGCGCGGGAGCAGTACTTC CASSTGAREQYF TRBV19 once - TRBJ2-7 12
TGCAGCGTTGGTAAAGCGGGGGGGCCAGGCACAGATACGCAGTATTTT CSVGKAGGPGTDTQYF TRBV29-1 - TRBD2 TRBJ2-3 16
TGCAGCGTTGATCCTGGACAGGGGAAGAAGGATGGCTACACCTTC CSVDPGQGKKDGYTF TRBV29-1 - TRBD1 TRBJ1-2 15
TGTGCCAGCAGTACAGGGGTTGCCGGGGAGCTGTTTTTT CASSTGVAGELFF TRBV12-3/TRBV12-4 - TRBD1 TRBJ2-2 13
TGTGCAACCACCCGGGAGAATAACTATGGCTACACCTTC CATTRENNYGYTF TRBV6-1 - - TRBJ1-2 13
TGTGCCAGCAGCTCTCACCTACCTGGGGCGACCCAGTACTTC CASSSHLPGATQYF TRBV6-5 - - TRBJ2-5 14
TGCAGTGCTAGAGACCCCGGGACTAGCGGGTTCACAGATACGCAGTATTTT CSARDPGTSGFTDTQYF TRBV20-1 - TRBD2 TRBJ2-3 17
TGTGCCAGCAGTGGGACTAGCGGGACCTGGACCGGGGAGCTGTTTTTT CASSGTSGTWTGELFF TRBV6-2/TRBV6-3 - TRBD2 TRBJ2-2 16
TGCAGTGCTAGACCTAGTTTCACTGAAGCTTTCTTT CSARPSFTEAFF TRBV20-1 - - TRBJ1-1 12
TGCAGTGCTAGAAGGGCTAGCGGGTCCTTCTACAATGAGCAGTTCTTC CSARRASGSFYNEQFF TRBV20-1 - TRBD2 TRBJ2-1 16
TGTGCCACCAGTGACCCCCTAGGGGCCGGCTACACCTTC CATSDPLGAGYTF TRBV24-1 - - TRBJ1-2 13
TGTGCCTGGGACGGTTCTAACTATGGCTACACCTTC CAWDGSNYGYTF TRBV30 few - TRBJ1-2 12
TGCGCCAGCAGTCCTCGGGACATCCAAGAGACCCAGTACTTC CASSPRDIQETQYF TRBV5-1 - - TRBJ2-5 14
TGCAGTACTAGAACAGGGAGGGAGACCCAGTACTTC CSTRTGRETQYF TRBV20-1 - - TRBJ2-5 12
TGCAGCGTATCGGACGCCCAGTACGAGCAGTACTTC CSVSDAQYEQYF TRBV29-1 - - TRBJ2-7 12
TGCAGCGTTATGGAGCAAGCTCCCTACGAGCAGTACTTC CSVMEQAPYEQYF TRBV29-1 - - TRBJ2-7 13
TGCGCCAGCAGCCAAGCGATTGCCTCTGGAAACACCATATATTTT CASSQAIASGNTIYF TRBV4-1 - - TRBJ1-3 15